This is a list of T cell receptor beta chains from one sample in a study of blood T cell repertoires in COVID-19. The table came from immunoSEQ multiplex PCR; TCRdb's copy has only in-frame clones and leaves some out. In the table there are 65,000 to 90,000 clones, 70% to 90% of which are singletons. The sample taken for sequencing was peripheral blood. All receptors derive from a woman aged 80 or older in a cohort sampled during active or convalescent COVID-19. CDR3s include the opening cysteine and the closing phenylalanine or tryptophan. Each record gives: clone size, V gene, D gene, J gene, CDR3 DNA, CDR3 protein. D genes are given only for firm matches. Expanded clones are given a class, and other clones once, few, many or no size at all.

>NA|TRBV7-9|NA|TRBJ1-3
TGTGCCAGCAGCTTAGTAAATAGCGCCCTGAGCTCTGGAAACACCATATATTTT
CASSLVNSALSSGNTIYF
>NA|TRBV3-1/TRBV3-2|NA|TRBJ1-5
TGTGCCAGCAGCCGGGACAACAATCAGCCCCAGCATTTT
CASSRDNNQPQHF
>NA|TRBV28|TRBD1|TRBJ1-2
TGTGCCAGCAGTTTATCTGACAGGGCCTATGGCTACACCTTC
CASSLSDRAYGYTF
>NA|TRBV5-5|NA|TRBJ1-3
TGTGCCAGCAGCTTCCTAGCCGGTGCCAGCTCTGGAAACACCATATATTTT
CASSFLAGASSGNTIYF
>NA|TRBV5-1|NA|TRBJ2-1
TGCGCCAGCACCCCCGGAGGGGCAGGGAATGAGCAGTTCTTC
CASTPGGAGNEQFF
>few|TRBV4-1|NA|TRBJ2-2
TGCGCCAGCAGCCAAGGAAGCGGTGGAGGTACCGGGGAGCTGTTTTTT
CASSQGSGGGTGELFF
>NA|TRBV7-9|NA|TRBJ1-1
TGCTCGTCTCGTATGAACACTGAAGCTTTCTTT
CSSRMNTEAFF
>NA|TRBV9|TRBD1|TRBJ2-4
TGTGCCAGCAGTGACCCAGGGGGCCCTCACTTTCTAGCCAAAAACATTCAGTACTTC
CASSDPGGPHFLAKNIQYF
>NA|TRBV6-5|NA|TRBJ1-2
TGTGCCAGCAGTTACGGGCAGGGTAATGGCTACACCTTC
CASSYGQGNGYTF
>NA|TRBV11-2|NA|TRBJ1-1
TGTGCCAGCAGCTTAGGCCCAGGGAGGACTGAAGCTTTCTTT
CASSLGPGRTEAFF
>once|TRBV6-1|TRBD1|TRBJ1-5
TGTGCCAGCAGTGAGGGGACAGGGGGCCAGCCCCAGCATTTT
CASSEGTGGQPQHF
>NA|TRBV30|NA|TRBJ2-7
TGTGCCTGGAAGGTACCGGGAAGCTACGAGCAGTACTTC
CAWKVPGSYEQYF
>NA|TRBV2|TRBD2|TRBJ2-5
TGTGCCAGCCAGTCGTTAGGACTAGCTAAAGAGACCCAGTACTTC
CASQSLGLAKETQYF
>NA|TRBV29-1|TRBD1|TRBJ1-2
TGCAGCGTTGGAGGGGGCCGAGTACGCTACACCTTC
CSVGGGRVRYTF
>NA|TRBV9|TRBD1|TRBJ2-1
TGTGCCAGCAGCGTAGGAGGGACAGGGGTCCACAATGAGCAGTTCTTC
CASSVGGTGVHNEQFF
>NA|TRBV21-1|NA|TRBJ1-6
TGTGCCAGCAGAGAGCGGGGTTTCCTTAATTCACCCCTCCACTTT
CASRERGFLNSPLHF
>NA|TRBV19|TRBD1|TRBJ2-1
TGTGCCAGTAGTGGACAGGGGTTCTACAATGAGCAGTTCTTC
CASSGQGFYNEQFF
>NA|TRBV6-5|NA|TRBJ2-7
TGTGCCAGCAGTTATGGGACCATCGGGACACCCTACGAGCAGTACTTC
CASSYGTIGTPYEQYF
>once|TRBV2|TRBD1|TRBJ2-2
TGTGCCAGCAGTCTACAGGGGCTGGAGACCGGGGAGCTGTTTTTT
CASSLQGLETGELFF
>NA|TRBV4-1|TRBD2|TRBJ2-5
TGCGCCAGCAGCCAAGGCCAGCGGGAAGGGCAAGAGACCCAGTACTTC
CASSQGQREGQETQYF
>NA|TRBV7-6|NA|TRBJ2-7
TGTGCCAGCAGCCCCATCGGGGCAGCGGGCGAGCAGTACTTC
CASSPIGAAGEQYF
>NA|TRBV3-1/TRBV3-2|NA|TRBJ1-5
TGTGCCAGCAGCAGATACATAAATCAGCCCCAGCATTTT
CASSRYINQPQHF
>NA|TRBV28|NA|TRBJ1-3
TGTGCCAGCAGCACCGTGGGCGTTGGCTCTGGAAACACCATATATTTT
CASSTVGVGSGNTIYF
>NA|TRBV28|TRBD1|TRBJ2-6
TGTGCCAGCAGCACAGGGGGCGCGGAAGGGGCCAACGTCCTGACTTTC
CASSTGGAEGANVLTF
>NA|TRBV6-5|NA|TRBJ1-2
TGTGCCAGCACCGGGGGTCTTGGGAGGTTCCGGGGCTACACCTTC
CASTGGLGRFRGYTF
>NA|TRBV12-3/TRBV12-4|TRBD2|TRBJ2-1
TGTGCCAGCACCCTAGCGGACAATGAGCAGTTCTTC
CASTLADNEQFF
>once|TRBV3-1/TRBV3-2|TRBD1|TRBJ1-1
TGTGCCAGCAGCCAAGGGACAGGGAACACTGAAGCTTTCTTT
CASSQGTGNTEAFF
>NA|TRBV5-4|TRBD2|TRBJ2-1
TGTGCCAGCAGCTTAGATGAGACTAGCGGGGGTAATGAGCAGTTCTTC
CASSLDETSGGNEQFF
>NA|TRBV30|NA|TRBJ1-1
TGTGCCTGGAGTGTACTCACTGAAGCTTTCTTT
CAWSVLTEAFF
>NA|TRBV24-1|NA|TRBJ2-5
TGTGCCACCAGTGATCCAGGGCCCCAACAAGAGACCCAGTACTTC
CATSDPGPQQETQYF
>NA|TRBV11-2|NA|TRBJ1-1
TGTGCCAGCAGCCGAGGACAGTTTATGAACACTGAAGCTTTCTTT
CASSRGQFMNTEAFF
>NA|TRBV24-1|NA|TRBJ1-5
TGTGCCACCAGTGGGGCATCCTGGAATCAGCCCCAGCATTTT
CATSGASWNQPQHF
>NA|TRBV9|TRBD1|TRBJ1-1
TGTGCCAGCAGCGCCCTACAGGGGGACACTGAAGCTTTCTTT
CASSALQGDTEAFF
>NA|TRBV5-1|NA|TRBJ1-2
TGCGCCAGCAGCCGGGACACCGCCAACTATGGCTACACCTTC
CASSRDTANYGYTF
>NA|TRBV2|TRBD2|TRBJ2-5
TGTGCCAGCAGTGGGGCTAGCGGAGGGAAGGAGACCCAGTACTTC
CASSGASGGKETQYF
>NA|TRBV3-1/TRBV3-2|NA|TRBJ2-5
TGTGCCAGCAGCCCGGGGGACTTTCAAGAGACCCAGTACTTC
CASSPGDFQETQYF
>NA|TRBV5-5|TRBD2|TRBJ2-1
TGTGCCAGCAGCTTGGGGTCTAGCGGGAGTTTGTACAATGAGCAGTTCTTC
CASSLGSSGSLYNEQFF
>NA|TRBV30|NA|TRBJ1-4
TGTGCCTGGAGTCAACAGAGTGGGGAAAAACTGTTTTTT
CAWSQQSGEKLFF
>NA|TRBV27|NA|TRBJ2-1
TGTGCCAGCAGTTTGGGTCGGGGGTGGAATGAGCAGTTCTTC
CASSLGRGWNEQFF
>NA|TRBV11-3|TRBD2|TRBJ2-1
TGTGCCAGCAGCCGTTCACGCCCCGGGACTAGCGGGAAAAAGTACAATGAGCAGTTCTTC
CASSRSRPGTSGKKYNEQFF
>NA|TRBV30|TRBD1|TRBJ2-7
TGTGCCTGGAAGCCTCCCGAGGGGGCCCCCACTTCCTACGAGCAGTACTTC
CAWKPPEGAPTSYEQYF
>NA|TRBV6-5|NA|TRBJ2-7
TGTGCCAGCAGTTACACCGGACTGGGGACCTACGAGCAGTACTTC
CASSYTGLGTYEQYF
>NA|TRBV19|NA|TRBJ1-5
TGTGCCACTACAGGAATAGGGCAGCCCCAGCATTTT
CATTGIGQPQHF
>NA|TRBV10-1|NA|TRBJ1-1
TGCGCCAGCAGTGTCGGGGGAAAGACAATGAACACTGAAGCTTTCTTT
CASSVGGKTMNTEAFF
>few|TRBV7-7|NA|TRBJ2-2
TGTGCTAGCAGCTTAGAAGGGGGATCCACCGGGGAGCTGTTTTTT
CASSLEGGSTGELFF
>NA|TRBV9|TRBD1|TRBJ1-5
TGTGCCAGCAGCCGGGGACAGGGTCAGTCCGGGAATCAGCCCCAGCATTTT
CASSRGQGQSGNQPQHF
>NA|TRBV7-3|TRBD1|TRBJ1-6
TGTGCCAGCAGCCCAGGGACAGAAGATTCACCCCTCCACTTT
CASSPGTEDSPLHF
>NA|TRBV6-5|TRBD2|TRBJ2-5
TGTGCCAGCAGGCTAGCGGGAGGTTATGAGACCCAGTACTTC
CASRLAGGYETQYF